The TCR beta chain described here comes from a study of CD4 and CD8 cells across lung adenocarcinoma regions. Donors had localized lung adenocarcinoma, a non-small cell lung cancer. Germline CDR1 and CDR2: MNHNS and SASEGT. This CDR3 has 16 residues. A remark on this clonotype: At one end the junction does not follow the germline gene, possibly because of a read error.

TCRdb reprocessed the PCR reads via MiXCR and lists one record per CDR3 protein. The repertoire holds some 25,000 distinct CDR3 sequences, with 53% as singletons. The receptor comes from a male donor with lung adenocarcinoma. The CD4 and CD8 labels of this study may be unreliable. This chain links TRBV6-1 with TRBJ2-1, with no clear D. The sample was CD8+ T cells from the center of a lung tumor. The CDR3 is CASSEKWSTDTKELFF. The DNA of the CDR3 is TGTGCCAGCAGTGAAAAGTGGAGTACCGACACCAAGGAGCTGTTTTTC.